This TCR beta chain was sequenced in a study of T-cell memory formation after mild COVID-19. The table lists this clonotype with many counts. This CDR3 comprises 16 residues. CDR1 is SGHNT, CDR2 YYREEE, per germline (reference sequence). Trimming cost V 4 bases and J 3 bases; bases outside gene matches: 6. 5'RACE, which relied on constant-segment primers, yielded TCR alpha and TCR beta cDNA libraries carrying sample barcodes and UMIs. A single record per CDR3 protein comes from TCRdb applying MiXCR to the 5' RACE reads. The profile covers some 88,000 distinct CDR3 sequences, with roughly 23% appearing a single time and around 45% taken by the ten largest.

This chain connects TRBV5-4 to TRBJ2-1; TRBD2 matches at 11 bases. This clonotype was obtained from a man between 18 and 29 years old who had mild COVID-19 (a few samples of this study predate the infection). Cell type and time point are not known. Sequenced sample: PBMCs or a T cell subset sorted from them (not recorded which). The CDR3 DNA reads TGTGCCAGCAGCCCCACTAGCGGGGGCCACTACAATGAGCAGTTCTTC. It is translated as CASSPTSGGHYNEQFF.